These T cell receptor beta chains were read from a single sample in a study of OX40 agonist ivuxolimab in advanced cancers. The assay was immunoSEQ multiplex PCR, and TCRdb's table has in-frame clones only and misses some. The table has tens of thousands of clones, 75% to 90% seen once. The sequencing used CD4+ or CD8+ T cells sorted from blood, collected in a trial of the OX40 agonist ivuxolimab. Receptor source: an adult with an advanced solid tumor such as melanoma, head and neck, liver or kidney cancer. Both conserved end residues are part of each CDR3. Fields, in order: D gene, clone size, J gene, V gene, CDR3 DNA, CDR3 protein. The D gene is left open where the match is weak. Size is omitted from some rows. Given values are once, few, many or a class for expanded clones.

d_gene: NA
abundance: few
j_gene: TRBJ2-2
v_gene: TRBV27
CDR3nt: TGTGCCAGCAGTTTAAGGGGGACGAACACCGGGGAGCTGTTTTTT
CDR3aa: CASSLRGTNTGELFF

d_gene: TRBD1
abundance: NA
j_gene: TRBJ2-3
v_gene: TRBV7-9
CDR3nt: TGTGCCAGCAGCCTGGGGACAGACACAGATACGCAGTATTTT
CDR3aa: CASSLGTDTDTQYF

d_gene: NA
abundance: NA
j_gene: TRBJ1-6
v_gene: TRBV5-1
CDR3nt: TGCGCCAGCAGCCCGCAGGGAAGCTCCTATAATTCACCCCTCCACTTT
CDR3aa: CASSPQGSSYNSPLHF

d_gene: NA
abundance: once
j_gene: TRBJ1-2
v_gene: TRBV28
CDR3nt: TGTGCCAGCGGAAGAGTATATGGCTACACCTTC
CDR3aa: CASGRVYGYTF

d_gene: NA
abundance: NA
j_gene: TRBJ1-1
v_gene: TRBV4-1
CDR3nt: TGCGCCAGCAGCCATCTCCCAGGGTATGGCACTGAAGCTTTCTTT
CDR3aa: CASSHLPGYGTEAFF

d_gene: NA
abundance: NA
j_gene: TRBJ1-6
v_gene: TRBV25-1
CDR3nt: TGTGCCAGCGGGCGGGGCGGATCACCCCTCCACTTT
CDR3aa: CASGRGGSPLHF

d_gene: NA
abundance: NA
j_gene: TRBJ2-3
v_gene: TRBV5-1
CDR3nt: TGCGCCAGCAGCTTGGCCACAGATACGCAGTATTTT
CDR3aa: CASSLATDTQYF

d_gene: NA
abundance: NA
j_gene: TRBJ1-2
v_gene: TRBV7-2
CDR3nt: TGTGCCAGCAGCTTAGATTCCCAGGGCATTAAAGGCTACACCTTC
CDR3aa: CASSLDSQGIKGYTF

d_gene: NA
abundance: NA
j_gene: TRBJ1-2
v_gene: TRBV27
CDR3nt: TGTGCCAGCAGTTCCCACAACAAGAACTATGGCTACACCTTC
CDR3aa: CASSSHNKNYGYTF

d_gene: TRBD2
abundance: NA
j_gene: TRBJ2-2
v_gene: TRBV5-7
CDR3nt: TGTGCCAGCAGCTTCCGGGCTAGCGGGGGCCAGAACACCGGGGAGCTGTTTTTT
CDR3aa: CASSFRASGGQNTGELFF

d_gene: TRBD1
abundance: NA
j_gene: TRBJ2-5
v_gene: TRBV13
CDR3nt: TGTGCCAGCAGCTTAGGCGGGACAGGGGTTGAAGAGACCCAGTACTTC
CDR3aa: CASSLGGTGVEETQYF

d_gene: NA
abundance: NA
j_gene: TRBJ1-1
v_gene: TRBV11-3
CDR3nt: TGTGCCAGCTCCCACTCGGGTCTCAACACTGAAGCTTTCTTT
CDR3aa: CASSHSGLNTEAFF

d_gene: NA
abundance: NA
j_gene: TRBJ1-6
v_gene: TRBV18
CDR3nt: TGTGCCAGCTCACCACTGGCGAACCCCGGGTCACCCCTCCACTTT
CDR3aa: CASSPLANPGSPLHF

d_gene: TRBD1
abundance: NA
j_gene: TRBJ2-5
v_gene: TRBV4-1
CDR3nt: TGCGCCAGCAGCGGATATCTTGGGACAGAGAAGTACCAAGAGACCCAGTACTTC
CDR3aa: CASSGYLGTEKYQETQYF

d_gene: NA
abundance: once
j_gene: TRBJ2-7
v_gene: TRBV19
CDR3nt: TGTGCCAGTAGTGCCTCCCTCGGCCGGGCAGGTGGTAGCAGCGAGCAGTACTTC
CDR3aa: CASSASLGRAGGSSEQYF

d_gene: NA
abundance: NA
j_gene: TRBJ1-2
v_gene: TRBV6-5
CDR3nt: TGTGCCAGCCATACAACCGGGGGGAACTATGGCTACACCTTC
CDR3aa: CASHTTGGNYGYTF

d_gene: TRBD1
abundance: NA
j_gene: TRBJ1-3
v_gene: TRBV27
CDR3nt: TGTGCCAGCAGTTTAGAGGGGGCCTCTGGAAACACCATATATTTT
CDR3aa: CASSLEGASGNTIYF

d_gene: NA
abundance: NA
j_gene: TRBJ2-6
v_gene: TRBV4-3
CDR3nt: TGCGCCAGCAGCCAAGGGATTCCCACTGGGGCCAACGTCCTGACTTTC
CDR3aa: CASSQGIPTGANVLTF

d_gene: NA
abundance: NA
j_gene: TRBJ1-1
v_gene: TRBV10-3
CDR3nt: TGTGCCATCAGTGAGGTGGCAGGGACTGAAGCTTTCTTT
CDR3aa: CAISEVAGTEAFF

d_gene: TRBD1
abundance: NA
j_gene: TRBJ2-7
v_gene: TRBV7-2
CDR3nt: TGTGCCAGCAGCCCCCGGGACAGGGCTGCCTACGAGCAGTACTTC
CDR3aa: CASSPRDRAAYEQYF

d_gene: TRBD1
abundance: NA
j_gene: TRBJ1-5
v_gene: TRBV15
CDR3nt: TGTGCCACCAGAAAGCGGGACAGGGGGCTACGGGCTAAACAGCGGCCCCAGCATTTT
CDR3aa: CATRKRDRGLRAKQRPQHF

d_gene: NA
abundance: NA
j_gene: TRBJ2-7
v_gene: TRBV10-3
CDR3nt: TGTGCCATCAGTGAGTCGTGGGGCAGTTCCTACGAGCAGTACTTC
CDR3aa: CAISESWGSSYEQYF

d_gene: TRBD2
abundance: NA
j_gene: TRBJ2-3
v_gene: TRBV11-3
CDR3nt: TGTGCCAGCAGCCGCGGGACTAGCGGGACATTCACAGATACGCAGTATTTT
CDR3aa: CASSRGTSGTFTDTQYF

d_gene: NA
abundance: NA
j_gene: TRBJ1-2
v_gene: TRBV11-3
CDR3nt: TGTGCCAGCAGCTTTATGGGGGCTTCTAACTATGGCTACACCTTC
CDR3aa: CASSFMGASNYGYTF

d_gene: TRBD1
abundance: NA
j_gene: TRBJ2-1
v_gene: TRBV5-1
CDR3nt: TGCGCCAGCAGCGAAGGGACAGCCCGGGGCCAGCAGTTCTTC
CDR3aa: CASSEGTARGQQFF

d_gene: NA
abundance: NA
j_gene: TRBJ1-1
v_gene: TRBV4-1
CDR3nt: TGCGCCAGCAGCCAAGAAGGCTTCGACAGCCTCGGTGAAGCTTTCTTT
CDR3aa: CASSQEGFDSLGEAFF

d_gene: NA
abundance: NA
j_gene: TRBJ2-2
v_gene: TRBV4-1
CDR3nt: TGCGCCAGCAGCGCCATTGGGGCAGGTAACACCGGGGAGCTGTTTTTT
CDR3aa: CASSAIGAGNTGELFF

d_gene: TRBD1
abundance: once
j_gene: TRBJ2-2
v_gene: TRBV11-3
CDR3nt: TGTGCCAGCAGCTCGGGACAGGGGTACACCGGGGAGCTGTTTTTT
CDR3aa: CASSSGQGYTGELFF

d_gene: TRBD1
abundance: NA
j_gene: TRBJ2-7
v_gene: TRBV6-1
CDR3nt: TGTGCCAGCCACAACTATCACAGGGGAGAGTATGTGCAGTACTTC
CDR3aa: CASHNYHRGEYVQYF

d_gene: NA
abundance: NA
j_gene: TRBJ1-3
v_gene: TRBV29-1
CDR3nt: TGCAGCGTTGAGACAGGAGACTCTGGAAACACCATATATTTT
CDR3aa: CSVETGDSGNTIYF

d_gene: NA
abundance: NA
j_gene: TRBJ2-2
v_gene: TRBV28
CDR3nt: TGTGCCAGCAGTTTTATCGATTGGGCCGGGGAGCTGTTTTTT
CDR3aa: CASSFIDWAGELFF

d_gene: NA
abundance: NA
j_gene: TRBJ1-1
v_gene: TRBV30
CDR3nt: TGTGCCTGGAGGGACAGCGCTGAAGCTTTCTTT
CDR3aa: CAWRDSAEAFF

d_gene: TRBD1
abundance: NA
j_gene: TRBJ2-5
v_gene: TRBV9
CDR3nt: TGTGCCAGCAGCATCACCGGGACAGGGGATCTACCGGGGACCCAGTACTTC
CDR3aa: CASSITGTGDLPGTQYF

d_gene: NA
abundance: NA
j_gene: TRBJ2-7
v_gene: TRBV18
CDR3nt: TGTGCCAGCTCACCGAAAAGTCCGGACGAGCAGTACTTC
CDR3aa: CASSPKSPDEQYF

d_gene: NA
abundance: NA
j_gene: TRBJ2-7
v_gene: TRBV5-8
CDR3nt: TGTGCCAGCAGCTTTGGGAACTCCCGGGAGCAGTACTTC
CDR3aa: CASSFGNSREQYF